The clone carrying this T cell receptor (beta chain) appeared many times. What it recognizes is unknown. The data belong to a study of breast tumors, draining lymph nodes, adjacent tissues. One entry per CDR3 protein, called by TCRdb with MiXCR from the multiplex PCR reads. Of around 250,000 distinct CDR3 sequences listed, less than 45% are singletons. V lost 2 bases and J lost 0; bases outside the gene matches: 6. Germline CDR1 reads SGHVS; CDR2 reads FQNEAQ. The length of the CDR3 is 16 residues. Samples came from axillary lymph nodes draining the breast cancer. Study observations and caveats: Compared with lymph nodes, tumors were less diverse; compared with nontumor tissue, more. The lymph node origin of tumor T cells was framed as consistent with a hypothesis, not demonstrated. Luminal-like breast cancer showed significantly higher tumor–nontumor repertoire similarity than basal-like.

The sample consisted of axillary lymph node tissue. The gene calls are TRBV7-8 and TRBJ2-7, with 8 bases aligning to TRBD2. The clonotype originates from a female donor with breast cancer. Some clones in this sample may be carry-over from other donors' samples. CDR3 protein: CASSLTGRGASYEQYF. The CDR3, as DNA: TGTGCCAGCAGCTTAACAGGGCGGGGGGCCTCCTACGAGCAGTACTTC.